This T cell receptor (beta chain) was captured in a study of shared clonotypes between healthy human individuals. Looking at the study overall: A couple of women and a few men aged 18 to 49 made up the donors.

Germline-derived CDR1 and CDR2 are SGDLS and YYNGEE. V lost 0 bases, J lost 1 base, and 11 bases lay in between. The CDR3 totals 15 residues. Deep-level running was used for the assay. TCRdb keeps only in-frame clones here, not all; method: immunoSEQ multiplex PCR. This sample has more than 2 million clones; 85% to 95% occur once, and the top ten carry approximately 1.6%. Turning to this clone: The sample carries other DNA sequences with the same CDR3.

As defined, naive CD8 cells were CD45RO-negative and positively selected for CCR7, with terminally differentiated effector memory CD45RA+ cells excluded. The chain joins TRBV9 to TRBJ2-7; D is perhaps TRBD1 (5 bases). The sample taken for sequencing was naive CD8+ T cells from PBMCs. The clonotype was recovered from a man aged 18 to 29 in good health. Some clones in this sample may be carry-over from other donors' samples. The CDR3 DNA reads TGTGCCAGCAGCGTAGCCTCCGACAGATCCTACGAGCAGTACTTC. Residues: CASSVASDRSYEQYF.